Presented here are 2 T cell receptor beta chains from one specimen sequenced in a study of CD8 T cells in Susac syndrome. After extraction with the RNeasy kit, roughly 0.5 to 1 ug of the RNA was reverse transcribed using random hexamers. TCRdb called the immunoSEQ multiplex PCR reads again in MiXCR, with one record for every CDR3 protein. The profile shows about 210,000 distinct CDR3 sequences, approximately 94% of them singletons. Sequencing used CD4+ T cells from PBMCs. Receptor source: a human donor with Susac syndrome.

This sequence joins TRBV7-9 and TRBJ1-1; D unresolved. CDR3 length: 13 residues. In germline, CDR1 is SEHNR, CDR2 FQNEAQ (reference sequence). Between the trimmed V and J ends, which lost 3 bases and 1 base, there was a span of 6 bases. The CDR3 region has the DNA TGTGCCAGCAGCTTTACAGAGAACACTGAAGCTTTCTTT. This sequence encodes CASSFTENTEAFF.

This sequence joins TRBV5-4 and TRBJ2-1; TRBD1 or TRBD2 may be the D gene (6 bases each). The V and J ends lost 0 bases and 2 bases respectively, with 15 bases between them. Germline CDR1 SGHNT, CDR2 YYREEE (reference sequence). This CDR3 comprises 17 residues. This chain's CDR3 is CASSLAGATETYNEQFF. CDR3 sequence (DNA): TGTGCCAGCAGCTTGGCGGGGGCGACGGAAACCTACAATGAGCAGTTCTTC.